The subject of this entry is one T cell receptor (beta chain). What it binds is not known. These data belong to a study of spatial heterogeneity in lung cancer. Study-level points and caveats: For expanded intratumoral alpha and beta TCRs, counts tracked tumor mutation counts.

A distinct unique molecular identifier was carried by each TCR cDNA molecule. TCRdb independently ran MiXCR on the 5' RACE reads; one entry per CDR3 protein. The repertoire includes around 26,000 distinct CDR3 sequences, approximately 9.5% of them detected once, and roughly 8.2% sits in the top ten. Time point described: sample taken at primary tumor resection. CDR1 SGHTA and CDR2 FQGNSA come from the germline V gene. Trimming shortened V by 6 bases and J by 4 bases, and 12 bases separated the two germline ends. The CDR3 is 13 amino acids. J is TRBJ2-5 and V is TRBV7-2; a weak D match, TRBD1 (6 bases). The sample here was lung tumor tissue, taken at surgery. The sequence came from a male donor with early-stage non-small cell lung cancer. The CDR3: CASRQGRVETQYF. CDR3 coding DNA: TGTGCCAGCAGACAGGGACGAGTAGAGACCCAGTACTTC.